A single sample gave rise to the 18 T cell receptor beta chains below, sequenced in a study of blood T cell repertoires in COVID-19 (dated by TCRdb to about 2020). Libraries were prepared through the immunoSEQ multiplex PCR assay. In TCRdb, the immuneACCESS table is reduced to in-frame sequences with V and J assigned. These tables do not hold every clone; where another copy was compared, an unresolved V gene accounts for under half, and the others remain unexplained. The sample table shows 160,000 or so clones, and around 81% are seen once. The ten largest account for 9.5% to 11% of the sample. The sequenced sample was peripheral blood. These TCRs come from a man aged 60-69 years with active or convalescent COVID-19.

This chain links TRBV7-2 with TRBJ2-3, with D unclear. The CDR3 runs 12 residues. Per germline, CDR1 SGHTA and CDR2 FQGNSA. Trimming took 3 bases from V and 9 from J, leaving 10 bases between them. The CDR3 sequence is CASSLSGGTQYF. The CDR3 DNA is TGTGCCAGCAGCTTGTCGGGTGGGACGCAGTATTTT.

The genes are TRBV3-1 (or the pseudogene TRBV3-2) and TRBJ1-2, with 12 nucleotides matching TRBD1. Germline V CDR1 and CDR2: LGHDT, YNNKEL (reference sequence). The CDR3 runs 16 residues. After removal of 4 bases from V and 8 bases from J, the junction contained 11 bases not matched to a gene. The DNA for the CDR3 is TGTGCCAGCAGCCCGGTTCCGGGACAGGGGGCTGGGGGCTACACCTTC. This sequence encodes CASSPVPGQGAGGYTF.

The chain has TRBV6-2 or TRBV6-3 and TRBJ1-6, with a tentative D call TRBD1 (5 bases). The ends were cut back, 2 bases at V and 6 bases at J, with 14 bases in the middle. The CDR3 has 16 amino acids. Germline assignment: CDR1 MNHEY and CDR2 SVGEGT. The CDR3, as DNA: TGTGCCAGCAGTTACGCGGGGACTGGGAGTAATTCACCCCTCCACTTT. Translation gives CASSYAGTGSNSPLHF.

This chain uses TRBV7-9 with TRBJ1-4; the match to TRBD1 covers 8 bases. Germline V CDR1 and CDR2: SEHNR, FQNEAQ (reference sequence). Trimming removed 4 bases from V and 7 bases from J; junction bases left unmatched: 8. CDR3 size: 15 residues. This CDR3 is CASSSGQGKLEKLFF. The DNA of the CDR3 is TGTGCCAGCAGCTCAGGACAGGGTAAACTTGAAAAACTGTTTTTT.

The genes are TRBV14 and TRBJ2-3, with unresolved D. The germline V gene encodes CDR1 SGHDN and CDR2 FVKESK. Trimming cost V 3 bases and J 2 bases, with 6 bases left between them. CDR3 length equals 13 residues. The CDR3 protein is CASSHEPTDTQYF. The CDR3 DNA is TGTGCCAGCAGCCACGAGCCCACAGATACGCAGTATTTT. The full variable domain, completed using reference TRBV14 and TRBJ2-3, is EAGVTQFPSHSVIEKGQTVTLRCDPISGHDNLYWYRRVMGKEIKFLLHFVKESKQDESGMPNNRFLAERTGGTYSTLKVQPAELEDSGVYFCASSHEPTDTQYFGPGTRLTVL.

The chain employs TRBV7-9 and TRBJ2-5; 9 positions agree with TRBD2. The CDR3 runs to 15 residues. Germline V gene data show CDR1 as SEHNR and CDR2 as FQNEAQ (reference sequence). Trimming cost V 8 bases and J 4 bases; bases outside gene matches: 11. The CDR3 reads CASGTERGAGETQYF. CDR3 bases: TGTGCCAGCGGCACGGAGCGGGGGGCAGGAGAGACCCAGTACTTC.

As DNA, the CDR3 is TGTGCCAGCAGCCAAGGCCAGGGCCCAGATACGCAGTATTTT. Translation gives CASSQGQGPDTQYF. V is TRBV3-1 (or the pseudogene TRBV3-2) and J is TRBJ2-3, with D possibly TRBD1 on 5 matching bases. The CDR3 sequence is 14 residues long. The V gene's germline CDR1 is LGHDT and CDR2 YNNKEL (reference sequence). V lost 1 base and J 4 bases, leaving 9 bases between the germline ends.

The gene calls are TRBV11-2 and TRBJ2-7; TRBD2 aligns across 7 bases. V was pared by 5 bases and J by 7 bases, with 11 bases of the junction left unmatched. The CDR3 is 14 residues long. Germline V gene data show CDR1 as SGHAT and CDR2 as FQNNGV. The CDR3 nucleotides are TGTGCCAGCAGCACCGGGGGGTCCCCTCGGGAGCAGTACTTC. Amino acid sequence: CASSTGGSPREQYF.

This clone was seen just once. The chain employs TRBV28 and TRBJ2-6; 11 bases fit TRBD2. With 5 bases clipped from V and 4 bases from J, the junction kept 10 bases outside the gene matches. CDR1 MDHEN and CDR2 SYDVKM come from the germline V gene. This CDR3 has 18 amino acids. The CDR3: CASSPLPSGRLGANVLTF. The CDR3 region has the DNA TGTGCCAGCAGTCCCCTGCCTAGCGGGAGGTTGGGGGCCAACGTCCTGACTTTC.

This sequence joins TRBV7-3 and TRBJ1-1; D unclear. Germline loops: CDR1 SGHTA, CDR2 FQGTGA. The CDR3 contains 13 residues. The V end lost 5 bases, the J end lost 1 base, and 8 bases lay between the germline ends. The DNA of the CDR3 is TGTGCCAGCAGCACACAGCCGAACACTGAAGCTTTCTTT. It translates to CASSTQPNTEAFF.

This sequence joins TRBV10-3 and TRBJ2-2, with TRBD2 matching 11 bases. In germline, CDR1 is ENHRY, CDR2 SYGVKD. This CDR3 has 18 residues. J was trimmed by 2 bases and V by 6 bases; bases with no gene match: 11. The CDR3 loop is CAIRGGSGTSGNTGELFF. CDR3 DNA sequence: TGTGCCATCAGGGGAGGAAGCGGGACTAGCGGAAACACCGGGGAGCTGTTTTTT.

On this clone: The junction does not match germline at one end; this may be a read error. V usage is TRBV11-2 and J usage is TRBJ2-7; D remains unclear. Germline values: CDR1 SGHAT, CDR2 FQNNGV. This CDR3 spans 12 amino acids. The CDR3 coding sequence is TGTGCCAGCAGCTTAGACCGTTCCGAGCGGTACTTC. Encoded protein: CASSLDRSERYF.

This chain uses TRBV9 with TRBJ2-3, with 9 bases matching TRBD2. With 2 bases clipped from V and 1 base from J, the junction kept 8 bases outside the gene matches. CDR1 is SGDLS, CDR2 YYNGEE, per germline. The CDR3 contains 17 residues. Here the CDR3 reads CASSVGLASVGTDTQYF. DNA for the CDR3: TGTGCCAGCAGCGTGGGACTAGCTAGTGTCGGCACAGATACGCAGTATTTT. The full variable domain, rest sourced from reference TRBV9 and TRBJ2-3, is DSGVTQTPKHLITATGQRVTLRCSPRSGDLSVYWYQQSLDQGLQFLIQYYNGEERAKGNILERFSAQQFPDLHSELNLSSLELGDSALYFCASSVGLASVGTDTQYFGPGTRLTVL.

The gene calls are TRBV28 and TRBJ1-4, with D unclear. The CDR3 covers 13 residues. With 6 bases removed from V and 7 bases from J, the gap between germline ends came to 12 bases. From germline, CDR1 is MDHEN and CDR2 SYDVKM. The CDR3 coding sequence is TGTGCCAGCAGATCCTGGCGGCCTGAAAAACTGTTTTTT. Translated, it gives CASRSWRPEKLFF.

DNA for the CDR3: TGTGCCAGCAGCTCAGGACTAGCGGGAGGGCCCCACAATGAGCAGTTCTTC. It encodes CASSSGLAGGPHNEQFF. The chain employs TRBV11-3 and TRBJ2-1; 15 nucleotides agree with TRBD2. CDR1 and CDR2 (germline): SGHNT, YENEEA. The CDR3 extends over 17 amino acids. V gave up 4 bases and J gave up 5 bases; unmatched junction bases: 6.

This clone was picked up a small number of times. V and J are TRBV10-1 and TRBJ1-1; 7 bases match TRBD1. The junction had 0 bases not matched to a gene; V was cut back by 4 bases and J by 1 base. Germline V gives CDR1 WNHNN, CDR2 SYGVQD (reference sequence). There are 13 residues in the CDR3. The CDR3, as DNA: TGCGCCAGCAGTGGACAGGGGAACACTGAAGCTTTCTTT. Protein product: CASSGQGNTEAFF.

The chain is built from TRBV3-1 (or the pseudogene TRBV3-2) and TRBJ2-7, with D possibly being TRBD2 (9 bases). Germline lookup yields CDR1 LGHDT and CDR2 YNNKEL (reference sequence). The V and J ends lost 3 bases and 4 bases respectively, with 22 bases between them. The CDR3 loop spans 17 amino acids. Here the CDR3 DNA reads TGTGCCAGCAGCCAGGCTAGCGGGACAGGAGGCCAGTACGAGCAGTACTTC. Its translation: CASSQASGTGGQYEQYF.

The V and J genes are TRBV6-5 and TRBJ2-3; D not certain. The CDR3 spans 15 residues. Looked up from germline, CDR1 is MNHEY and CDR2 is SVGAGI. Deletions cut 5 bases from V and 2 bases from J, with 14 bases between. As DNA, the CDR3 is TGTGCCAGCAGTCCCGAGTCTACGCTCACAGATACGCAGTATTTT. Translation: CASSPESTLTDTQYF.